Listed below are T cell receptor beta chains from one sample, sequenced in a study of T cell responses to AZD1222 COVID-19 vaccine. TCRdb's copy holds only in-frame clones and misses some; the assay was immunoSEQ multiplex PCR. The sample has some 120,000 clones, approximately 94% seen once; the top ten hold 5.5% to 8%. The input for sequencing was peripheral blood, taken on day 0 of AZD1222 vaccination. All receptors derive from an adult in good health. Each CDR3 is given without its conserved first and last residue.

TRBJ2-7 | TRBV6-7 | ASPAGGTGEQY
TRBJ2-5 | TRBV12-3/TRBV12-4 | ASRLAGVETQY
TRBJ1-1 | TRBV7-8 | ASSMTPWGQEAF
TRBJ1-1 | TRBV12-5 | ASGLVRTGGEFTEAF
TRBJ2-3 | TRBV19 | ASRKGRVSTDTQY
TRBJ2-1 | TRBV6-2/TRBV6-3 | ASSIRGQTNEQF
TRBJ2-7 | TRBV29-1 | SVKEGTGAYEQY
TRBJ2-7 | TRBV5-1 | ASSPHLSYEQY
TRBJ1-1 | TRBV7-9 | ASSLGGGEAF
TRBJ2-7 | TRBV24-1 | AILVPGGGEQY
TRBJ2-3 | TRBV27 | ASSPARGRTDTQY
TRBJ2-1 | TRBV19 | ASSIGASGREQF
TRBJ1-2 | TRBV7-9 | ASSLGDGNYNGYT
TRBJ1-1 | TRBV19 | ASSIDGRGTEAF
TRBJ2-7 | TRBV10-2 | ASSETGQLSEEWD
TRBJ1-6 | TRBV27 | ASSSGQGGSPLH
TRBJ1-1 | TRBV11-3 | ASSPRDRDYTEAF
TRBJ2-1 | TRBV24-1 | ATSDPRWGIKF
TRBJ1-6 | TRBV6-5 | ASSYSTRENSPLH
TRBJ1-1 | TRBV27 | ASAIVSYTEAF
TRBJ2-3 | TRBV5-1 | ASSKGLASTDTQY
TRBJ1-6 | TRBV7-9 | ASSFYRDRNSPLH
TRBJ1-1 | TRBV19 | ASLDRGQGGTEAF
TRBJ1-1 | TRBV30 | AWSVVMNTEAF
TRBJ2-7 | TRBV10-3 | AISERTSGSLYEQY
TRBJ2-7 | TRBV30 | AWSVGLAHYEQY
TRBJ2-7 | TRBV6-5 | ASRDQGAPYEQY
TRBJ2-1 | TRBV27 | ASTTTGAGEQF
TRBJ2-7 | TRBV27 | ASSSSSSARSSYEQY
TRBJ1-3 | TRBV4-1 | ASSQDQKGYSGNTIY
TRBJ1-5 | TRBV28 | ASSEPQGLNQPQH
TRBJ2-1 | TRBV24-1 | ATSGSSGRARSSYNEQF
TRBJ2-2 | TRBV14 | ASSQVFSPSGYTGELF
TRBJ2-1 | TRBV12-3/TRBV12-4 | ASSSTLYNEQF
TRBJ1-4 | TRBV10-1 | ASRLATEAFEKLF
TRBJ2-1 | TRBV30 | AWSPGTSGWGYVDEQF
TRBJ1-5 | TRBV4-3 | ASSQDRGNQPQH
TRBJ2-1 | TRBV27 | ASSLWWEGYNEQF
TRBJ2-3 | TRBV5-8 | ASSLRTGRPDTQY
TRBJ1-2 | TRBV27 | ASSSLGQLYGYT
TRBJ2-1 | TRBV27 | ASRGLASISYNEQF
TRBJ1-1 | TRBV29-1 | SALSDREHTEAF
TRBJ2-1 | TRBV29-1 | SVSKSSYNEQF
TRBJ2-2 | TRBV24-1 | ATSDSHAGELF
TRBJ2-1 | TRBV4-1 | ASSQVVGSPQEQF
TRBJ2-1 | TRBV28 | ASSLQLTGSRDNEQF
TRBJ1-3 | TRBV2 | ASSDRGRNTIY
TRBJ1-3 | TRBV5-6 | ASSPVGSGNTIY
TRBJ2-5 | TRBV30 | AWSVLGETQY
TRBJ2-5 | TRBV7-2 | ASSLSYLTQETQY
TRBJ1-6 | TRBV27 | ASSPNPPGQGLGNSPLH
TRBJ2-3 | TRBV5-6 | ASSGLAQYTDTQY
TRBJ2-2 | TRBV18 | ASSPPSGPGELF
TRBJ1-4 | TRBV2 | ASSRSTTNEKLF